The rows below give T cell receptor beta chains drawn from one sample of a study of beta chain features in type 1 diabetes. Some clones are missing from TCRdb's copy, which holds only in-frame ones; the method was immunoSEQ multiplex PCR. Of almost 250,000 clones listed, less than 15% are singletons. The specimen was naive CD4+ T cells from blood. The origin of the receptors is a woman in her thirties or forties in good health. Each CDR3 is given with its conserved first and last residue. D genes are given only for firm matches. Rows may omit the clone size; those that give it use once, few, many or a size class.

>TRBV11-2|.|.|TRBJ2-3
TGTGCCAGCAGCTTACGATTTGGGCTAGCGTCCACAGATACGCAGTATTTT
CASSLRFGLASTDTQYF
>TRBV7-2|.|TRBD1|TRBJ2-3
TGTGCCAGCAGCTCCGGGACAGTTTTAGATACGCAGTATTTT
CASSSGTVLDTQYF
>TRBV7-7|many|.|TRBJ2-5
TGTGCTAGCAGCTTTAGCTTGCGGGAGACCCAGTACTTC
CASSFSLRETQYF
>TRBV4-3|.|.|TRBJ2-5
TGCGCCAGCAGCCAAGGCGGGTTCGGGACCCAGTACTTC
CASSQGGFGTQYF
>TRBV7-2|.|TRBD2|TRBJ2-3
TGTGCCAGCAGCCCAGAAGGACTAGCGATCACAGATACGCAGTATTTT
CASSPEGLAITDTQYF
>TRBV5-1|.|.|TRBJ1-3
TGCGCCAGCAGCTTGGGCGGAATCTCTGGAAACACCATATATTTT
CASSLGGISGNTIYF
>TRBV6-4|.|TRBD2|TRBJ2-1
TGTGCCAGCAGTTCAGGACCTAGCGGGGGGGCCGAGGAGTTCTTC
CASSSGPSGGAEEFF
>TRBV9|few|.|TRBJ1-4
TGTGCCAGCAGCGTAGAGCAGGGATTTACAACTAATGAAAAACTGTTTTTT
CASSVEQGFTTNEKLFF
>TRBV18|few|.|TRBJ1-1
TGTGCCAGCTCACCGAATTCGGGACTGACGAACACTGAAGCTTTCTTT
CASSPNSGLTNTEAFF
>TRBV5-1|.|TRBD2|TRBJ2-1
TGCGCCAGCAGCGCCGGACTAGCGGGGGGGCTCATATTCTTC
CASSAGLAGGLIFF
>TRBV7-8|.|.|TRBJ2-7
TGTGCCAGCAGCTTAGCCTACAGGGACCTGATCGAGCAGTACTTC
CASSLAYRDLIEQYF
>TRBV7-2|.|.|TRBJ2-4
TGTGCCAGCAGCTTAGCGGTTAGAAACATTCAGTACTTC
CASSLAVRNIQYF
>TRBV7-2|.|TRBD2|TRBJ2-3
TGTGCCAGCAGTTTCCCCGGCCCGCTCGCGGGGGGACACACAGATACGCAGTATTTT
CASSFPGPLAGGHTDTQYF
>TRBV18|few|TRBD2|TRBJ2-1
TGTGCCAGCTCACCAATAGGCGGGGGGGCCGTCAATGAGCAGTTCTTC
CASSPIGGGAVNEQFF
>TRBV6-5|few|.|TRBJ1-2
TGTGCCAGCAGTTCCTCCGACAGGCCGGGTTATGGCTACACCTTC
CASSSSDRPGYGYTF
>TRBV5-1|.|.|TRBJ1-6
TGCGCCAGCAGCTTGATGTCGGGTTCACCCCTCCACTTT
CASSLMSGSPLHF
>TRBV19|few|TRBD1|TRBJ1-2
TGTGCCAGTAGGGGACAGACAGGGAACTATGGCTACACCTTC
CASRGQTGNYGYTF
>TRBV5-6|.|TRBD1|TRBJ1-2
TGTGCCAGCAGCTGGACAGGGGGGTTGGACTATGGCTACACCTTC
CASSWTGGLDYGYTF
>TRBV6-5|.|TRBD1|TRBJ1-1
TGTGCCAGCAGTTACGCAGGGGGAGGTGAAGCTTTCTTT
CASSYAGGGEAFF
>TRBV6-6|.|.|TRBJ2-4
TGTGCCGGTCGTAATTCACTAATAGGGGGGGGAAACATTCAGTACTTC
CAGRNSLIGGGNIQYF
>TRBV28|.|TRBD1|TRBJ2-7
TGTGCCAGCAGCCGTCCGGGACAGGGATACGAGCAGTACTTC
CASSRPGQGYEQYF
>TRBV6-6|.|TRBD1|TRBJ1-6
TGTGCCAGCAGTAACAGGGGGCTGGGGAATTCACCCCTCCACTTT
CASSNRGLGNSPLHF
>TRBV25-1|.|.|TRBJ2-5
TGTGCCAGCAGTAACGTCAGGCAAGAGACCCAGTACTTC
CASSNVRQETQYF
>TRBV18|.|TRBD1|TRBJ2-6
TGTGCCAGCTCACTACAGGGGCGCAGGTCTGGGGCCAACGTCCTGACTTTC
CASSLQGRRSGANVLTF
>TRBV6-5|few|TRBD1|TRBJ1-5
TGTGCCAGCAGTTACGGGGCAGGGGGCAAGCCCCAGCATTTT
CASSYGAGGKPQHF
>TRBV5-1|.|.|TRBJ1-4
TGCGCCAGCAAAGGACGGGAAAATGAAAAACTGTTTTTT
CASKGRENEKLFF
>TRBV19|.|TRBD1|TRBJ2-6
TGTGCCAGTAGTACGTGGCAGGGGGTTGGGGCCAACGTCCTGACTTTC
CASSTWQGVGANVLTF
>TRBV2|once|TRBD2|TRBJ2-5
TGTGCCAGCAGTGAGCTGGGATGGGGACTAGCGGTACAAGAGACCCAGTACTTC
CASSELGWGLAVQETQYF
>TRBV5-1|.|TRBD2|TRBJ2-1
TGCGCCAGCAGCTTGATCTTTAGGCGGGGGGGCTCCTACAATGAGCAGTTCTTC
CASSLIFRRGGSYNEQFF
>TRBV12-5|few|TRBD2|TRBJ2-3
TGTGCTAGTGGTTGGGGGGGGGACCCCACAGATACGCAGTATTTT
CASGWGGDPTDTQYF
>TRBV7-2|few|.|TRBJ2-3
TGTGCCAGCAGCTTAGCTAGTATACCAGATACGCAGTATTTT
CASSLASIPDTQYF
>TRBV19|few|.|TRBJ2-5
TGTGCCAGTAGTATGGGCCGCCTTACCCAAGAGACCCAGTACTTC
CASSMGRLTQETQYF
>TRBV4-1|few|.|TRBJ1-4
TGCGCCAGCAGCCAAGATCTCTTCGGGGAAAAACTGTTTTTT
CASSQDLFGEKLFF
>TRBV7-9|once|TRBD1|TRBJ2-4
TGTGCCAGCAGCTTAGGGACAGGGAAGAACATTCAGTACTTC
CASSLGTGKNIQYF
>TRBV10-3|few|TRBD2|TRBJ2-3
TGTGCCATCAGTGCGTCCCCGGGACTAGGGGAACCAGATACGCAGTATTTT
CAISASPGLGEPDTQYF
>TRBV7-9|.|TRBD1|TRBJ2-7
TGTGCCAGCAGCTTCCAACAGGGGGCAGGCTACGAGCAGTACTTC
CASSFQQGAGYEQYF
>TRBV13|many|.|TRBJ1-3
TGTGCCAGCAGCCCCAGCGGGCCCGGAAACACCATATATTTT
CASSPSGPGNTIYF
>TRBV6-1|.|.|TRBJ2-1
TGTGCCAGCAGTGAACGAAGCGGTCATCTGGACAATGAGCAGTTCTTC
CASSERSGHLDNEQFF
>TRBV5-1|.|.|TRBJ1-1
TGCGCCAGCAGCTTGGCGGACAGATTGAACACTGAAGCTTTCTTT
CASSLADRLNTEAFF
>TRBV10-3|.|TRBD2|TRBJ2-1
TGTGCCATCAGGACTAGCGGGGGTTACAATGAGCAGTTCTTC
CAIRTSGGYNEQFF
>TRBV29-1|few|.|TRBJ1-1
TGCAGCGTGGTACAGATCATGAACACTGAAGCTTTCTTT
CSVVQIMNTEAFF
>TRBV29-1|few|.|TRBJ1-2
TGCAGCGTTGTTCTCTGGGTCATGCAAGACAGACCTAACTATGGCTACACCTTC
CSVVLWVMQDRPNYGYTF
>TRBV5-1|.|.|TRBJ2-5
TGCGCCAGCAGCTTGGGTGACACCACCGGGACCCAGTACTTC
CASSLGDTTGTQYF
>TRBV6-5|few|.|TRBJ1-1
TGTGCCAGCTTTGGGCAGATAAACACTGAAGCTTTCTTT
CASFGQINTEAFF
>TRBV9|once|.|TRBJ2-7
TGTGCCAGCAGCGTAGAGCATAACGAGCAGTACTTC
CASSVEHNEQYF
>TRBV6-5|.|.|TRBJ2-7
TGTGCCACGGGAAGGCGGGGCACCTACGAGCAGTACTTC
CATGRRGTYEQYF
>TRBV7-6|.|TRBD2|TRBJ2-2
TGTGCCAGCAGCTTAGGTTCAGCGGGGGCCACCGGGGAGCTGTTTTTT
CASSLGSAGATGELFF
>TRBV25-1|.|.|TRBJ2-2
TGTGCCAGCACCGATGTGTCAGATTACACCGGGGAGCTGTTTTTT
CASTDVSDYTGELFF
>TRBV7-2|few|TRBD1|TRBJ2-7
TGTGCCAGCAGCTTAGGGGGACAGCACACCTACGAGCAGTACTTC
CASSLGGQHTYEQYF
>TRBV6-5|few|.|TRBJ1-5
TGTGCCAGCAGAGACACCGGGACAACGGGTCAGCCCCAGCATTTT
CASRDTGTTGQPQHF
>TRBV18|few|.|TRBJ2-7
TGTGCCAGCTCACAACGACAGGGCGGGGACTACGAGCAGTACTTC
CASSQRQGGDYEQYF
>TRBV18|.|TRBD1|TRBJ1-2
TGTGCCAGCTCACCGCTTTTGACAGGGGACTATGGCTACACCTTC
CASSPLLTGDYGYTF
>TRBV9|.|.|TRBJ2-1
TGTGCCAGCAGCGTAGTCAGTGGGGCAGGAGTCCCCTTATACAATGAGCAGTTCTTC
CASSVVSGAGVPLYNEQFF
>TRBV19|few|TRBD1|TRBJ1-6
TGTGCCAGTATGCCGGGACAGAGCTCCTATAATTCACCCCTCCACTTT
CASMPGQSSYNSPLHF
>TRBV18|.|.|TRBJ1-1
TGTGCCAGCTCAAACCAAGGGACACCGGAAGCTTTCTTT
CASSNQGTPEAFF
>TRBV27|few|.|TRBJ1-6
TGTGCCAGCAGTCGGGGGGGGGATAATTCACCCCTCCACTTT
CASSRGGDNSPLHF
>TRBV7-9|few|TRBD1|TRBJ2-5
TGTGCCAGCAGCTCTTACGTGACAGGGCCACAAGAGACCCAGTACTTC
CASSSYVTGPQETQYF
>TRBV5-1|few|TRBD2|TRBJ2-5
TGCGCCAGCAGCGGTCTAGCGGGGACACTGGAGACCCAGTACTTC
CASSGLAGTLETQYF
>TRBV27|.|TRBD2|TRBJ2-3
TGTGCCACCCAGGCCCACGGGACTAGCGGGGTCACGCAGTATTTT
CATQAHGTSGVTQYF